This T cell receptor (beta chain) was identified in a study of Ad26.COV2.S vaccination and SARS-CoV-2 variants. The CDR3 consists of 17 residues. V lost 0 bases and J 0 bases, leaving 12 bases between the germline ends. Germline V gives CDR1 MGHRA, CDR2 YSYEKL. Treatment indicated: 19 received Ad26.COV2.S at low or high dose, single or two shots; a few received placebo; per-sample allocation not given. Day 63 following the first vaccine or placebo injection was when the samples were taken. The method was immunoSEQ multiplex PCR; TCRdb's version includes in-frame clones alone and lacks a portion of them. This table holds fewer than 800,000 clones, 80% to 90% found once.

The chain couples TRBV4-1 to TRBJ2-1; the D is unclear. The clonotype was recovered from a person aged 18-60 years who received the Ad26.COV2.S COVID-19 vaccine or a placebo. The sequencing here drew on peripheral blood, taken in a trial of Ad26.COV2.S vaccine versus placebo. The CDR3 loop reads CASSQEPPPSSYNEQFF. The CDR3 DNA sequence: TGCGCCAGCAGCCAAGAACCTCCCCCGTCCTCCTACAATGAGCAGTTCTTC.